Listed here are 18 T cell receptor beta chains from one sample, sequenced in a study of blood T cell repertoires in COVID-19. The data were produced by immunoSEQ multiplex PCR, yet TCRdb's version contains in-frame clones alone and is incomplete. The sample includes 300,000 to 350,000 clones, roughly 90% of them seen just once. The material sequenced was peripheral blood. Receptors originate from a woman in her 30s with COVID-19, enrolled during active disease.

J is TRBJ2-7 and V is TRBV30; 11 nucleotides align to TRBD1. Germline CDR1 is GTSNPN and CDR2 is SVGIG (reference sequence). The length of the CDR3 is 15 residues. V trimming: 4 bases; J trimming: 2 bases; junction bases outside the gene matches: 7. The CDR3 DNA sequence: TGTGCCTGGATTGTACGGGGACAGGGGGCCTACGAGCAGTACTTC. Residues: CAWIVRGQGAYEQYF.

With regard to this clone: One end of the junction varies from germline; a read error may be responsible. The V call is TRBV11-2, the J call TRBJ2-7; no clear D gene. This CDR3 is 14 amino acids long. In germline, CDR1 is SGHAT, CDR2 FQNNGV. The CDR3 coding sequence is TGTGCCAGCAGCCCCATCATTCGGTCCTTCGAGCAGTACTTC. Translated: CASSPIIRSFEQYF.

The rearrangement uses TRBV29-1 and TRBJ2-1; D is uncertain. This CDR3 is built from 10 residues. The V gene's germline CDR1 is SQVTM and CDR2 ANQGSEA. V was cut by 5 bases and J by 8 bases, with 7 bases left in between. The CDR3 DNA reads TGCAGCGTTCAGTATTATGAGCAGTTCTTC. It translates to CSVQYYEQFF.

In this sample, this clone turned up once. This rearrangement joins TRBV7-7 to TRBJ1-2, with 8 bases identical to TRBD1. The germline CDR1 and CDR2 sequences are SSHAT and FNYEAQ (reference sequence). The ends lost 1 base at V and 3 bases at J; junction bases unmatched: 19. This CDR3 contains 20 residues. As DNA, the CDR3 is TGTGCCAGCAGCTTAGACCCCAATAACCGGGACAGGAACCCCCACTATGGCTACACCTTC. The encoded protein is CASSLDPNNRDRNPHYGYTF.

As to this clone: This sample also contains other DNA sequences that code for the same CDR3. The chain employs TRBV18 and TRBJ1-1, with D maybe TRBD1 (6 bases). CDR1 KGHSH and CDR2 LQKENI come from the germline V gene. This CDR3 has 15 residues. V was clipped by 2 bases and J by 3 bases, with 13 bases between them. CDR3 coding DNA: TGTGCCAGCTCACCAGGGCAGGGGAGGGACACTGAAGCTTTCTTT. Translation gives CASSPGQGRDTEAFF.

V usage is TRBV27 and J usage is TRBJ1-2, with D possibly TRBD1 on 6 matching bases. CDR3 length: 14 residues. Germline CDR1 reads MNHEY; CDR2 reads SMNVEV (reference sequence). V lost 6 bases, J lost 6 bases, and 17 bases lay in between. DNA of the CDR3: TGTGCCAGCAGCCCCCGTGGGGCAGGGGATGGCTACACCTTC. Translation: CASSPRGAGDGYTF.

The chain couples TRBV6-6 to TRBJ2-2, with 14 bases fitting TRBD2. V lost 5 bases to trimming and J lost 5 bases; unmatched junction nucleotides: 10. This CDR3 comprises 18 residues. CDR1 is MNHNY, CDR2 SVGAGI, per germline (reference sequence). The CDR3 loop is CASSPQTSGRVRTGELFF. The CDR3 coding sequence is TGTGCCAGCAGTCCCCAGACTAGCGGGAGGGTTCGGACCGGGGAGCTGTTTTTT.

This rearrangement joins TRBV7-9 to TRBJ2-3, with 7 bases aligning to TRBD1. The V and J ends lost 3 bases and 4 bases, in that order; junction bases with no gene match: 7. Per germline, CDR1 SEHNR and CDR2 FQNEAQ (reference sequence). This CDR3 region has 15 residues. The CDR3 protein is CASSLGDRAADTQYF. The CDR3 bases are TGTGCCAGCAGCTTGGGAGACAGGGCAGCAGATACGCAGTATTTT. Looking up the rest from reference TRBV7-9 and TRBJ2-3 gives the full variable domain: DTGVSQNPRHKITKRGQNVTFRCDPISEHNRLYWYRQTLGQGPEFLTYFQNEAQLEKSRLLSDRFSAERPKGSFSTLEIQRTEQGDSAMYLCASSLGDRAADTQYFGPGTRLTVL.

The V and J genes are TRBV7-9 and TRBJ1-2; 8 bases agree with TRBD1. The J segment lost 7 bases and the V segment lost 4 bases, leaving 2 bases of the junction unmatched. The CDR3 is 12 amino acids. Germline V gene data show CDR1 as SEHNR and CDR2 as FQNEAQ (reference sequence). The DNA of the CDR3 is TGTGCCAGCAGCTACGACAGGGGTGGCTACACCTTC. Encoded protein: CASSYDRGGYTF.

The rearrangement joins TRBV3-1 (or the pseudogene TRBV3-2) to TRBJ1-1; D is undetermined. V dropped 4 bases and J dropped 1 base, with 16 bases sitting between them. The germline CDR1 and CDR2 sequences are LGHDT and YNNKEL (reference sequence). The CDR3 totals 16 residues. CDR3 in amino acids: CASSPRGLAENTEAFF. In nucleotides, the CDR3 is TGTGCCAGCAGCCCCCGAGGGCTCGCCGAGAACACTGAAGCTTTCTTT.

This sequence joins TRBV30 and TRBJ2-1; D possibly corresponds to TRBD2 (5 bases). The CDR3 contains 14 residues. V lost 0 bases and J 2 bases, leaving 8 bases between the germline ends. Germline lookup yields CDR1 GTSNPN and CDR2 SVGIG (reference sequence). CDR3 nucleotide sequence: TGTGCCTGGAGTGTAGCCGGGGCCTACAATGAGCAGTTCTTC. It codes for CAWSVAGAYNEQFF.

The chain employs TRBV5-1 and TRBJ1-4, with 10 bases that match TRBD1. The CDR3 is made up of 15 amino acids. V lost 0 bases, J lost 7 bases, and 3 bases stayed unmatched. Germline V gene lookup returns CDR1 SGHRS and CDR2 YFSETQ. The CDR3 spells CASSLDGTGVEKLFF. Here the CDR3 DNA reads TGCGCCAGCAGCTTGGATGGGACAGGGGTTGAAAAACTGTTTTTT. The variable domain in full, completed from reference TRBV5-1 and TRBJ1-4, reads KAGVTQTPRYLIKTRGQQVTLSCSPISGHRSVSWYQQTPGQGLQFLFEYFSETQRNKGNFPGRFSGRQFSNSRSEMNVSTLELGDSALYLCASSLDGTGVEKLFFGSGTQLSVL.

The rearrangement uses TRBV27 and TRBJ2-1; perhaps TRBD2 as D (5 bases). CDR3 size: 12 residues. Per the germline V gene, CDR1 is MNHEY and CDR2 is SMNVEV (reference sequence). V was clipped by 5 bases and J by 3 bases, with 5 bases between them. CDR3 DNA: TGTGCCAGCAGTCGGGGCTACAATGAGCAGTTCTTC. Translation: CASSRGYNEQFF.

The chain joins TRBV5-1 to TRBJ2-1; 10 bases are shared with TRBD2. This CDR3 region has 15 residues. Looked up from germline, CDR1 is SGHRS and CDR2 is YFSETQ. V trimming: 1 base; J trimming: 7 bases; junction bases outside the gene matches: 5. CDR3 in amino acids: CASSLWASGSNEQFF. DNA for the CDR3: TGCGCCAGCAGCTTGTGGGCTAGCGGGAGTAATGAGCAGTTCTTC.

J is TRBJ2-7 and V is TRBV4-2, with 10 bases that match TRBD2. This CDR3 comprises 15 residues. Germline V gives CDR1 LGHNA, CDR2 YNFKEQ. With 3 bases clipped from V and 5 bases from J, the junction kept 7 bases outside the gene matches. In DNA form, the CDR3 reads TGTGCCAGCAGCCAGGCAGCGGGAGGGCCCCACGAGCAGTACTTC. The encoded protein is CASSQAAGGPHEQYF.

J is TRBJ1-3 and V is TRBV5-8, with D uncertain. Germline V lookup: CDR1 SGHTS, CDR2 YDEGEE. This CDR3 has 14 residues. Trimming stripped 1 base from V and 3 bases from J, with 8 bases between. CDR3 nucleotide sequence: TGTGCCAGCAGCTTGTCGGGGTATGGAAACACCATATATTTT. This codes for CASSLSGYGNTIYF.

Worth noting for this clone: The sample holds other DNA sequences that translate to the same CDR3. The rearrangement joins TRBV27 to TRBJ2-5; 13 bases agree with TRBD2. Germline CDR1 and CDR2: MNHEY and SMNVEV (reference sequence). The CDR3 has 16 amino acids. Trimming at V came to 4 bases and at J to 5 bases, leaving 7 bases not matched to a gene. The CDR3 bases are TGTGCCAGCAGTTCTCGGACTAGCGGGAGAGCGGAGACCCAGTACTTC. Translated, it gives CASSSRTSGRAETQYF.

The CDR3 region has the DNA TGTGCCAGCATGACAGGGCTCCCCTATAATCAGCCCCAGCATTTT. Its protein is CASMTGLPYNQPQHF. This chain joins TRBV19 and TRBJ1-5, with 7 bases lining up with TRBD1. Germline CDR1 reads LNHDA; CDR2 reads SQIVND (reference sequence). CDR3 length equals 15 residues. The trim removed 9 bases at V and 4 bases at J, leaving 12 bases unmatched.